This T cell receptor beta chain originates from a study of cytomegalovirus exposure and HLA in healthy donors (dated by TCRdb to 2015 to 2018). A note on the overall study: According to an earlier analysis of around 600 of the donors, about 190 million T cells yielded over 90 million unique TCR beta sequences and approximately 280 Gb of sequence data. An early release covering just under 650 HLA-typed donors comprised about 300 gigabases of sequencing data and tens of millions of unique TCR sequences. Of the approximately 370 genotyped donors, 81% were placed in the genetic ancestry cluster associated with self-reported Caucasian donors. The study aimed to test whether cataloging public T cell receptors could reveal signatures of past pathogen exposure. The study used immunosequencing to profile the T cell repertoires of 670 or so subjects and linked those repertoires to cytomegalovirus serostatus. In addition to the first cohort of roughly 700 subjects, a separate validation cohort of 120 different subjects was used. The study combined high-throughput TCR immunosequencing, statistical association of individual TCRs with disease status, and machine learning to predict cytomegalovirus infection status. To study patterns of TCR occurrence, a later analysis re-analyzed previously published TCR beta repertoires from 600 to 750 donors and added high-resolution HLA genotyping. In the later analysis, no new phenotypic data were used to find candidate immune exposures; instead, reliance was placed on TCR beta sequences and their occurrence across donors. An earlier analysis of 500 to 650 of the donors applied high-throughput TCR beta sequencing to assess whether each TCR beta V gene segment acted as functional or pseudogenic. Donor age, sex, ethnicity and CMV serostatus were compiled alongside the repertoire data. Genome-wide SNP genotypes for about 55% of the 666 donors were used in a later genetic analysis, which treated that subset as a discovery cohort. Every repertoire in the discovery cohort had been generated on one and the same sequencing platform. Both class I and class II loci were covered by HLA typing, at four-digit resolution. Typing coverage differed by locus: A, B, C, DRB1 and DQB1 were typed in roughly 620-630 donors, DQA1 in roughly 500, DPA1 in 600 to 610, and DPB1 in 400 to 490. Because of strong linkage in the cohort, four to six DR-DQ haplotypes were treated as single units for association and clustering. Among some 400 genotyped donors of the cohort, an average of roughly 230,000 unique TCR beta nucleotide sequences was sequenced per donor, of which 15% to 20% were non-productive. Points the paper makes about the study in general: A group of highly shared sequence variants was considered likely to be a technical artifact of the sequencing pipeline. In a later genetic analysis, a missense DCLRE1C variant was associated with V-gene and J-gene trimming of TCR beta chains, and the association was replicated in an independent cohort. Correlated functional status among segregating V segments might be attributable to linkage disequilibrium, but an unknown experimental factor could not be ruled out. The classifier was reported to diagnose cytomegalovirus status with high specificity and sensitivity in both the original and validation cohorts. While some public TCRs were present in many individuals, most TCR sequences turned up only very rarely across donors. According to a later analysis, parvovirus B19, influenza, CMV and Epstein-Barr virus appeared linked to several top co-occurrence clusters. Three of the identified cytomegalovirus-associated TCR beta chains were confirmed in vitro to be specific for cytomegalovirus antigens. A later genetic analysis reported fewer N-insertions in productive TCRs among donors in an Asian-associated ancestry cluster than the roughly 700-donor mean. Sequencing depth was assumed to be roughly uniform across donors in the presence/absence analyses, though that assumption may not hold. Because HLA typing was missing for some donors at each locus, association tests included only the typed subset. It was suggested by the authors that the approach could potentially be generalized to other disease states and immunological phenotypes. Assigning TCR associations to individual alleles was difficult when HLA alleles, especially DR and DQ, strongly co-occurred. A total of 150 to 200 TCR beta chains were listed by the study as associated with cytomegalovirus. The earlier analysis of fewer than 750 of the donors excluded fewer than 20 rarely observed V segments, including chromosome 9 orphons, because counts were too low. At a false discovery rate of 0.05, a later analysis linked under 20,000 TCR beta sequences to specific HLA alleles. In a later analysis, HLA-associated TCR beta chains showed more clonal expansion and lower generation probabilities than non-associated chains that were equally common. Immune exposure information for the cohort was limited to CMV serostatus. A later analysis found that TCR association rates varied across HLA loci, with DRB1 alleles showing the most associated TCRs and HLA-C alleles the fewest. In a later analysis, most CMV-associated TCR beta chains were found to appear HLA-restricted, with HLA associations seemingly driven largely by CMV exposure. This cohort had only TCR beta chains sequenced, and the lack of alpha or paired-chain data limited which features could be detected. The 87-base-pair reads could not distinguish some IMGT-functional V segments, including TRBV6-2 and TRBV6-3, so those segments were excluded. A further reported finding was that TCR beta sequences accurately predicted the HLA-A and HLA-B alleles for most subjects in the first cohort. An earlier analysis of 587 of the donors showed that most TCR beta V segments appeared in productive rearrangements either about 87% or about 30% of the time, which broadly matched IMGT annotations.

CDR3 length: 10 amino acids, cysteine to phenylalanine. Only the CDR3 part of the read is kept: 30 bases, read in frame from the first base. Library prep was done by the immunoSEQ multiplex PCR assay. For the multiplex PCR, a mixture combining 60 forward primers for TCR Vbeta segments and 13 reverse primers for TCR Jbeta segments was used. Amplification of the CDR3 region of rearranged TCR beta genes was performed with a multiplex PCR assay on genomic DNA. The amplified TCR beta libraries were sequenced on the Illumina HiSeq System as 87-base-pair reads. As for the original processing: In a later analysis, roughly 80 million unique TCR beta chains were counted across the approximately 620 repertoires, and roughly 11 million of these chains were shared by at least two donors. To remove PCR and sequencing errors, raw reads were error-corrected and collapsed into unique sequences using a nearest-neighbor algorithm that merged closely related sequences. CDR3 sequences were aligned to IMGT reference sequences to assign V, D and J gene segments. For a sequence to be retained, at least a six-nucleotide match to both a V gene segment and a J gene segment was required. Rearrangements were called productive when the CDR3 lacked stop codons and stayed in frame with V and J; all others were non-productive. CDR3 was defined according to IMGT convention as the region running from the second conserved V-encoded cysteine to the conserved J-encoded phenylalanine. The earlier analysis of a few hundred of the donors excluded sequences that lacked an unambiguous match to a single V gene segment. An earlier analysis of several hundred of the donors called V segments functional above 56.7% productive rearrangements and segregating when the between-donor standard deviation exceeded 5%. A statistical classification framework was built for diagnosing cytomegalovirus status from the catalog of TCR beta chain sequences. In a later analysis, TCR nucleotide sequences were compared against IMGT/GENE-DB human TR gene sequences so that V and J genes could be assigned. The TCRdist pipeline was used in a later analysis to assign CDR3 sequences and most-parsimonious VDJ recombination scenarios. In a later analysis, each TCR beta chain was defined by its CDR3 amino acid sequence together with its V-gene family, and reads lacking a unique V-gene family were excluded. To address suspected cross-contamination and a sequencing artifact, a later analysis removed under 600 highly shared, low-generation-probability nucleotide sequences. In a later analysis, a clonal expansion index was calculated for each public chain from normalized within-repertoire ranks of inferred template counts. In a later analysis, generation probabilities were computed with a VDJ recombination model fitted to out-of-frame rearrangements, and the resulting probabilities were checked against IGoR. In a later analysis, hypergeometric tests were used to score TCR-TCR, TCR-HLA and TCR-CMV co-occurrence, with a repertoire-size bias correction applied to TCR pairs. False discovery rates were estimated in a later analysis by permuting HLA or CMV assignments 20 times. In a later analysis, co-occurring TCRs were grouped using DBSCAN, and TCRdist sequence similarity was added for clustering within HLA-allele-positive subsets. Repertoires with fewer than 30,000 or more than 120,000 public chains, plus five repertoires with anomalous nucleotide sharing, were excluded from co-occurrence clustering. TCRdb stores this immuneACCESS table with in-frame sequences only. Part of the clones is absent; in the studies checked, under half of the shortfall reflects unresolved V genes, and no reason is known for the rest. That table supplies the V and J calls and clone size; D and trimming were determined from the DNA. This sample has some 220,000 clones in its table, and 77% of those were observed once. 2.5% to 3.5% of the sample lies in the top ten.

The cohort comprised fewer than 750 healthy bone marrow donors. Cohort members were all nominally healthy when sampled, although unrecorded immune exposures were likely present. The donor was CMV seropositive and was included in the group of 300 or so seropositive cohort members. Each donor provided a peripheral blood sample, and peripheral blood mononuclear cells were used for TCR beta sequencing. Genomic DNA extraction from the blood cell samples was performed with the Qiagen DNeasy Blood Extraction Kit. Regarding this clone: The target of this receptor is not known. No clone much larger than this one lies a single base away; base qualities are absent.

The material sequenced was PBMCs. The receptor chain draws on TRBV21-1 and TRBJ2-1; whether TRBD2, the table's D call, matches the DNA was not checked. TRBV21-1 is a recognized pseudogene. This clonotype was obtained from a woman between 55 and 75 years old in good health and CMV-seropositive. The nucleotide sequence is given as TGTGCCAGCATTAGCCGGGAGCAGTTCTTC. It is translated as CASISREQFF.